This entry lists 10 T cell receptor beta chains sequenced from one sample in a study of T-cell reconstitution after alpha-beta-depleted transplantation in children. Preparation of the TCRbeta library was carried out with unique molecular identifiers. TCRdb reanalysed the PCR reads using MiXCR and keeps one entry per CDR3 protein. The table lists about 290,000 distinct CDR3 sequences, roughly a tenth of them singletons. Sequencing was performed on PBMCs, taken before TCRalphabeta/CD19-depleted stem cell transplant. The receptor set was obtained from a boy younger than two with acute myeloid leukemia, due to receive a stem cell transplant.

This clonotype was seen more than once but under ten times. V is TRBV20-1 and J is TRBJ2-6; 7 bases fit TRBD1. Trimming removed 1 base from V and 2 bases from J; junction bases left unmatched: 2. In germline, CDR1 is DFQATT, CDR2 SNEGSKA (reference sequence). The CDR3 length is 15 residues. The CDR3 loop is CSARVDRAGANVLTF. The CDR3 DNA follows: TGCAGTGCTAGAGTAGACAGGGCTGGGGCCAACGTCCTGACTTTC.

This clonotype was counted ten times or more. The chain combines TRBV12-3 or TRBV12-4 with TRBJ2-4; 7 bases fit TRBD1. The CDR3 has 14 residues. The ends lost 3 bases at V and 4 bases at J; junction bases unmatched: 3. The CDR3 here is CASSFRDSKNIQYF. CDR3 DNA sequence: TGTGCCAGCAGTTTCAGGGACAGTAAAAACATTCAGTACTTC.

This chain links TRBV4-1 with TRBJ1-3; no clear D. This CDR3 comprises 18 residues. In germline, CDR1 is MGHRA, CDR2 YSYEKL. Trimming removed 0 bases at V and 7 bases at J, with 22 bases between. As DNA, the CDR3 is TGCGCCAGCAGCCAAGATCGGAGCATAGTGAGGAGGAGTAACACCATATATTTT. Translating gives CASSQDRSIVRRSNTIYF.

There are many counts of this clonotype. V and J are TRBV20-1 and TRBJ2-5; 8 nucleotides agree with TRBD2. CDR1 is DFQATT, CDR2 SNEGSKA, per germline (reference sequence). The V gene end was trimmed by 8 bases and the J gene end by 3 bases; junction bases not matched to a gene: 11. The CDR3 sequence is 14 residues long. CDR3 residues: CSPSGGGRKETQYF. The CDR3, as DNA: TGCAGTCCCTCGGGGGGGGGCAGAAAAGAGACCCAGTACTTC.

The chain couples TRBV24-1 to TRBJ2-5, with 7 bases that match TRBD1. Trimming removed 2 bases from V and 7 bases from J; junction bases left unmatched: 9. Germline V lookup: CDR1 KGHDR, CDR2 SFDVKD. The CDR3 length is 15 residues. CDR3: CATSDWAGGQWTQYF. Here the CDR3 DNA reads TGTGCCACCAGTGATTGGGCAGGGGGACAATGGACCCAGTACTTC.

This clonotype was seen a handful of times. This chain connects TRBV27 to TRBJ1-5; a possible D gene is TRBD1 (5 bases). Trimming took off 5 bases at V and 4 bases at J, with 18 bases between the two ends. Germline values: CDR1 MNHEY, CDR2 SMNVEV (reference sequence). The length of the CDR3 is 16 residues. This chain's CDR3 is CASSGGIGRTNQPQHF. The CDR3 coding sequence is TGTGCCAGCAGTGGGGGAATTGGACGGACTAATCAGCCCCAGCATTTT.

In DNA, the CDR3 is TGTGCCAGCAGGACTAGCGGGACAAATACGCAGTATTTT. Residues: CASRTSGTNTQYF. This chain joins TRBV7-2 and TRBJ2-3; 11 nucleotides align to TRBD2. Germline trimming cut 6 bases from V and 7 bases from J; bases unmatched to any gene: 3. The germline CDR1 and CDR2 sequences are SGHTA and FQGNSA. The CDR3 has 13 amino acids.

The table lists this clonotype with many counts. The chain employs TRBV12-3 or TRBV12-4 and TRBJ2-2, with 8 bases identical to TRBD1. V lost 3 bases and J lost 2; bases outside the gene matches: 8. The CDR3 consists of 17 residues. In nucleotides, the CDR3 is TGTGCCAGCAGTTTCGAGACAGGGGCGCATAACACCGGGGAGCTGTTTTTT. This sequence encodes CASSFETGAHNTGELFF.

V usage is TRBV4-3 and J usage is TRBJ2-1; perhaps TRBD2 as D (6 bases). The V gene's germline CDR1 is LGHNA and CDR2 YSLEER. The CDR3 runs to 17 residues. V dropped 0 bases and J dropped 0 bases, with 12 bases sitting between them. Here the CDR3 reads CASSQDLAGSSYNEQFF. DNA for the CDR3: TGCGCCAGCAGCCAAGATCTTGCGGGGAGCTCCTACAATGAGCAGTTCTTC.

This clonotype was counted at least ten times. The CDR3, as DNA: TGTGCCACCAGCCTGGGGGTGGGAGTGTCCTACAATGAGCAGTTCTTC. Encoded protein: CATSLGVGVSYNEQFF. The rearrangement joins TRBV24-1 to TRBJ2-1, with D possibly called TRBD1 or TRBD2 (5 bases each). Per germline, CDR1 KGHDR and CDR2 SFDVKD. Trimming removed 7 bases from V and 1 base from J, with 16 bases in between. CDR3 size: 16 residues.